This T cell receptor beta chain is drawn from a study of CD8+CD57+ T cells in acquired aplastic anemia (dated by TCRdb to the late 2010s). With regard to the full study: On average, sorted CD4+ and CD8+ cells yielded around 3.5 ug of extracted DNA, with a range of roughly 0.17 to 30 ug. A CD8+CD57+ expansion meant a frequency higher than the mean frequency seen in healthy subjects.

Comment on this clonotype: The target of this receptor is not known. Nothing much larger sits one base from this clone, and base qualities are not available.

Patients chosen for sequencing had shown expansion of CD8+CD57+ cells by flow cytometry. Every patient had a diagnosis of severe acquired aplastic anemia based on International Study of Aplastic Anemia and Agranulocytosis and Camitta criteria. No therapy had been received by the patients at the time of blood sampling. In this study, sorted CD4+ and CD8+ T cells from the blood of healthy subjects and of severe aplastic anemia patients had their TCR repertoires deep-sequenced. Patients were enrolled in the USA under clinicaltrials.gov protocols 00001620, 01623167, 00001397, 00071045, 00081523 and 00961064. Ficoll-Paque density gradient centrifugation was used to isolate peripheral blood mononuclear cells. CD4+ and CD8+ T cells were sorted by FACS or magnetic beads before DNA extraction. Profiling of TCR beta VDJ combinations and CDR3 sequences used genomic DNA as the template. TCR repertoire sequencing was run on an Illumina HiSeq 2000. The original pipeline was this. Repertoire assessment relied on Simpson's diversity index, CDR3 size and DJ length profiles, and TRBV/TRBJ rearrangement plots. Whichever DNA sequence was most abundant in the deep sequencing data was defined as the immunodominant clone. CDR3 amino acid sequences were screened for sharing across subjects and were compared with published repertoires and the VDJdb database. In TCRdb, the public reads were trimmed at Q25 with fastp and aligned with MiXCR, with productive beta chains retained. CDR3 protein sequences are deduplicated, and each keeps its most common genes and DNA. In this record, the V and J calls reflect TCRdb's handling and not the investigators' own analysis. The sample table contains about 180,000 distinct CDR3 sequences; only one count was recorded for roughly 60% of them. Approximately 46% of the sample lies in the top ten.

Taken from the germline V gene, the CDR1 and CDR2 loops are MGHDK and SYGVNS. From V the trimming removes 4 bases and from J it removes 3 bases, while the gene matches leave 5 bases of the junction unaccounted for. The CDR3 runs 14 amino acids, cysteine and phenylalanine included. Of the read, only the CDR3 DNA is kept; its 42 bases are in frame from base 1. The full study reports these points: Patients and healthy controls showed no significant difference in CD8+ Simpson's diversity (P=0.060). Roughly 30 CD8+ CDR3 sequences were found to be shared between patients and controls, but these sequences appeared to be highly expressed in patients and within the immunodominant clones of the patients.

This sequence uses TRBV25-1 and TRBJ2-7; TRBD1 aligns with 8 central bases. Material for sequencing was sorted CD4+, CD8+, or CD8+CD57+ T cells (not recorded which) from PBMCs. This TCR was sampled from a human donor with aplastic anemia. The nucleotides are TGTGCCAGCAGTGGTCCCGGGACAGGCTACGAGCAGTACTTC. This encodes CASSGPGTGYEQYF.